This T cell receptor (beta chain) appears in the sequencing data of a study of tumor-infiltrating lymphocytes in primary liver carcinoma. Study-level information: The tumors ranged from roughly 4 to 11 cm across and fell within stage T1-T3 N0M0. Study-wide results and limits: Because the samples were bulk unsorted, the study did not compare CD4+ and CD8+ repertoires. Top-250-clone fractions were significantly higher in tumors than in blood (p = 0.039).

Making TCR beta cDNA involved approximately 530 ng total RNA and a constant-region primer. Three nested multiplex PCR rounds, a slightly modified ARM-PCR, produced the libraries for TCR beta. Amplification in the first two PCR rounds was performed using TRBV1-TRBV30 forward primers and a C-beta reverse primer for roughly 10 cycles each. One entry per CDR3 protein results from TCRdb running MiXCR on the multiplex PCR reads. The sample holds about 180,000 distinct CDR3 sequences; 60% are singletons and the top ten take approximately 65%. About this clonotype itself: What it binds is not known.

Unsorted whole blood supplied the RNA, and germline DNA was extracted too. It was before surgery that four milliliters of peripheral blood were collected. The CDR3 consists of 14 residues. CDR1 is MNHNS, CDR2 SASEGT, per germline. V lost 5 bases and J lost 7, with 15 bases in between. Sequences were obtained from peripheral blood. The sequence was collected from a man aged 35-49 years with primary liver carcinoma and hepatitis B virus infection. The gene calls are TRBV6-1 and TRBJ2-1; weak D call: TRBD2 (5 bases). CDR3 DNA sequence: TGTGCCAGCAGTAGAGGAGGCAGTAGGAATGAGCAGTTCTTC. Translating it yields CASSRGGSRNEQFF.